This TCR beta chain stems from a study of OX40 agonist ivuxolimab in advanced cancers. Turning to the study itself: Previous treatment with anti-PD-1, anti-PD-L1 or anti-CTLA-4 therapy was allowed; 40% had received some.

Any history of autoimmune disease or systemic immunosuppression disqualified patients. Method: immunoSEQ multiplex PCR; TCRdb's copy keeps in-frame clones and lacks some. The sample has about 66,000 clones; around 87% are singletons. V was pared by 6 bases and J by 0 bases, with 15 bases between. The CDR3 is made up of 15 amino acids. Germline V gene data show CDR1 as MNHNS and CDR2 as SASEGT. The genes are TRBV6-1 and TRBJ2-7; the D gene is possibly TRBD2 (6 bases). The sample here was CD4+ or CD8+ T cells sorted from blood, taken in a trial of the OX40 agonist ivuxolimab. This receptor was taken from an adult with an advanced solid tumor such as melanoma, head and neck, liver or kidney cancer. In DNA, the CDR3 is TGTGCCAGCAGCCAACCGGGACTGTACTCCTACGAGCAGTACTTC. Translation: CASSQPGLYSYEQYF.